The TCR beta chain under discussion was sequenced for a study of radiotherapy plus CTLA-4 blockade in lung cancer. General study points: An expansion of tumor-derived TCR clones occurred in blood after radiotherapy plus ipilimumab.

The CDR3 extends over 14 amino acids. Germline V gives CDR1 SQVTM, CDR2 ANQGSEA. Trimming removed 7 bases from V and 1 base from J, with 13 bases in between. Method: immunoSEQ multiplex PCR; TCRdb's copy keeps in-frame clones and lacks some. The sample has about 70,000 clones; roughly 85% are singletons. For this clone: What it recognizes is unknown.

The genes are TRBV29-1 and TRBJ2-2; perhaps TRBD1 as D (6 bases). The clonotype originates from a human donor with non-small cell lung cancer who had a complete response to radiotherapy plus ipilimumab. Here the sequenced sample was peripheral blood, taken from a patient treated with radiotherapy plus ipilimumab. CDR3 loop: CSAIQGGNTGELFF. The CDR3 DNA is TGCAGCGCCATACAGGGCGGGAACACCGGGGAGCTGTTTTTT.